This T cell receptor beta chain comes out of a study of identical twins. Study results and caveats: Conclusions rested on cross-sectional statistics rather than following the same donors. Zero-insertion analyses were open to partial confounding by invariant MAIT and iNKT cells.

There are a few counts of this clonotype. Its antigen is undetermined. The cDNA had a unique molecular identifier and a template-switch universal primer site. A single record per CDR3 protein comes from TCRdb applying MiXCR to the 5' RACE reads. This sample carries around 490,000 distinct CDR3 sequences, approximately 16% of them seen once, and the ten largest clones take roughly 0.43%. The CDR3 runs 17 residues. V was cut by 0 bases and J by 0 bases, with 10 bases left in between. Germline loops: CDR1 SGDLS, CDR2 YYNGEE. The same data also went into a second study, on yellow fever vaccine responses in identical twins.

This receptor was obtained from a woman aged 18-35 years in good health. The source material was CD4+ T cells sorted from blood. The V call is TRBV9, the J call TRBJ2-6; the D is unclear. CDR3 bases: TGTGCCAGCAGCGTAGGGGCCGTTATCTCTGGGGCCAACGTCCTGACTTTC. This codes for CASSVGAVISGANVLTF.